These 16 T cell receptor beta chains were sequenced from one sample in a study of Ad26.COV2.S vaccination and SARS-CoV-2 variants. Data came from immunoSEQ multiplex PCR; TCRdb stores just in-frame clones and leaves some out. The data hold about 330,000 clones, with about 90% observed a single time. Treatment described: 15 to 20 received Ad26.COV2.S at low or high dose, single or two shots; several received placebo; per-sample allocation not given. Material that was analyzed had been drawn on day 63 after the first vaccine or placebo injection. The sequencing used peripheral blood, collected in a trial of Ad26.COV2.S vaccine versus placebo. These TCRs come from a person between 18 and 59 years old who received the Ad26.COV2.S COVID-19 vaccine or a placebo.

The chain uses TRBV4-3 and TRBJ2-3; maybe TRBD1 (5 bases). With 4 bases removed from V and 2 bases from J, the gap between germline ends came to 13 bases. Germline CDR1 reads LGHNA; CDR2 reads YSLEER. The CDR3 is 15 residues long. CDR3 sequence: CASSRGPDTTDTQYF. DNA of the CDR3: TGCGCCAGCAGCCGAGGACCGGACACCACAGATACGCAGTATTTT.

V usage is TRBV30 and J usage is TRBJ1-1; D is uncertain. This CDR3 region has 12 residues. Between the trimmed V and J ends, which lost 2 bases and 1 base, there was a span of 5 bases. Germline CDR1 reads GTSNPN; CDR2 reads SVGIG (reference sequence). The CDR3 bases are TGTGCCTGGAGTCTGGCGAACACTGAAGCTTTCTTT. This gives the protein CAWSLANTEAFF.

The chain employs TRBV5-8 and TRBJ1-2; no definite D call. V lost 5 bases and J lost 0, with 11 bases in between. Germline V gene sequence: CDR1 SGHTS, CDR2 YDEGEE. The CDR3 runs 14 residues. CDR3 in DNA: TGTGCCAGCAGAGGCATCGCTGCTAACTATGGCTACACCTTC. As protein: CASRGIAANYGYTF.

The rearrangement uses TRBV7-3 and TRBJ2-1; 15 nucleotides align to TRBD2. Germline V lookup: CDR1 SGHTA, CDR2 FQGTGA. The CDR3 has 15 residues. V lost 2 bases to trimming and J lost 15 bases; unmatched junction nucleotides: 8. In nucleotides, the CDR3 is TGTGCCAGCAGCTTAGAGGGACTAGCGGGAGGCCAAGGGTTCTTC. Its translation: CASSLEGLAGGQGFF.

The chain is built from TRBV27 and TRBJ1-2, with D tentatively TRBD1 (5 bases). Between the trimmed V and J ends, which lost 0 bases and 8 bases, there was a span of 16 bases. Germline values: CDR1 MNHEY, CDR2 SMNVEV (reference sequence). This CDR3 has 15 amino acids. Here the CDR3 DNA reads TGTGCCAGCAGTTTATCCGGGGCCCGGAGTGTGGGCTACACCTTC. Translation gives CASSLSGARSVGYTF.

The rearrangement joins TRBV5-1 to TRBJ2-1, with 10 bases aligning to TRBD2. The CDR3 has 16 residues. After removal of 4 bases from V and 3 bases from J, the junction contained 7 bases not matched to a gene. The germline V gene encodes CDR1 SGHRS and CDR2 YFSETQ. The CDR3 DNA reads TGCGCCAGCAGCGCTATAGCGGGAGGCATCTACAATGAGCAGTTCTTC. Its translation is CASSAIAGGIYNEQFF.

CDR3 sequence: CASSLGGLAGYEQYV. The CDR3 region has the DNA TGTGCCAGCAGCCTGGGGGGACTAGCGGGCTACGAGCAGTACGTC. This chain uses TRBV5-4 with TRBJ2-7; 12 positions match TRBD2. Per germline, CDR1 SGHNT and CDR2 YYREEE (reference sequence). The CDR3 length is 15 residues. V was clipped by 4 bases and J by 3 bases; unmatched bases: 5.

The chain's CDR3 is CASSYGAAEAFF. Written as DNA, the CDR3 is TGTGCCAGCAGTTACGGTGCTGCGGAAGCTTTCTTT. The chain uses TRBV6-2 or TRBV6-3 and TRBJ1-1, with D unclear. The CDR3 has 12 amino acids. V was shortened by 2 bases and J by 8 bases, with 9 bases between the two germline ends. Germline V lookup: CDR1 MNHEY, CDR2 SVGEGT.

The chain recombines TRBV19 with TRBJ1-2; 10 bases map to TRBD1. The CDR3 is 14 residues long. Germline V gives CDR1 LNHDA, CDR2 SQIVND (reference sequence). Trimming took 8 bases from V and 0 from J; bases not matched to a gene: 3. The CDR3 region is CASRQGATNYGYTF. The CDR3 DNA sequence: TGTGCCAGTCGACAGGGGGCGACTAACTATGGCTACACCTTC.

The chain links TRBV9 to TRBJ2-1, with TRBD2 identical over 10 bases. This CDR3 is 16 amino acids long. Trimming cost V 4 bases and J 1 base; bases outside gene matches: 5. The germline V gene has CDR1 SGDLS and CDR2 YYNGEE. CDR3 sequence reads: CASSPATSGSYNEQFF. Written as DNA, the CDR3 is TGTGCCAGCAGCCCGGCGACTAGCGGGTCCTACAATGAGCAGTTCTTC.

The V call is TRBV6-6, the J call TRBJ2-7; TRBD2 might be the D (6 bases). This CDR3 region has 15 residues. V was pared by 7 bases and J by 4 bases, with 20 bases between. CDR1 is MNHNY, CDR2 SVGAGI, per germline (reference sequence). CDR3 sequence reads: CASTRSLWREYEQYV. The CDR3 DNA reads as TGTGCCAGCACCCGGTCTCTGTGGCGGGAATACGAGCAGTACGTC.

The chain is built from TRBV5-1 and TRBJ1-2; D perhaps matches TRBD1 (5 bases). With 4 bases removed from V and 5 bases from J, the gap between germline ends came to 15 bases. The CDR3 spans 14 residues. Germline V gene sequence: CDR1 SGHRS, CDR2 YFSETQ. CDR3 sequence (DNA): TGCGCCAGCAGCGTAGTCAGCGGGGGATATGGCTACACCTTC. Encoded protein: CASSVVSGGYGYTF.

The V gene is TRBV11-2, the J gene TRBJ2-7, with 10 positions matching TRBD1. The length of the CDR3 is 14 residues. Germline CDR1 and CDR2: SGHAT and FQNNGV. With 3 bases clipped from V and 4 bases from J, the junction kept 3 bases outside the gene matches. Here the CDR3 reads CASSFRDRGYEQYF. CDR3 nucleotides: TGTGCCAGCAGCTTTAGGGACAGGGGATACGAGCAGTACTTC.

CDR3 sequence: CASGGRGRQETQYF. The CDR3 DNA follows: TGTGCCAGCGGGGGAAGAGGGAGGCAAGAGACCCAGTACTTC. The V call is TRBV7-2, the J call TRBJ2-5; D might be TRBD2 (6 bases). The CDR3 spans 14 residues. CDR1 and CDR2 from the germline V gene are SGHTA and FQGNSA. V was trimmed by 8 bases and J by 2 bases, leaving 15 bases between them.

J is TRBJ1-1 and V is TRBV3-1 (or the pseudogene TRBV3-2), with 9 nucleotides matching TRBD1. The CDR3 sequence is 18 residues long. Losses at the gene ends were 2 bases for V and 5 bases for J; bases not matched to a gene: 15. Looked up from germline, CDR1 is LGHDT and CDR2 is YNNKEL (reference sequence). CDR3: CASSQRFAWDRVRTEAFF. CDR3 bases: TGTGCCAGCAGCCAACGGTTCGCCTGGGACAGGGTTCGGACTGAAGCTTTCTTT.

This clone was detected only once. The genes are TRBV6-6 and TRBJ1-1; TRBD1 aligns across 8 bases. Per germline, CDR1 MNHNY and CDR2 SVGAGI (reference sequence). Trimming at V came to 6 bases and at J to 6 bases, leaving 12 bases not matched to a gene. This CDR3 region has 15 residues. CDR3 sequence: CASRASRGRRAEAFF. DNA of the CDR3: TGTGCCAGCAGGGCGAGCAGGGGGCGCAGGGCTGAAGCTTTCTTT.